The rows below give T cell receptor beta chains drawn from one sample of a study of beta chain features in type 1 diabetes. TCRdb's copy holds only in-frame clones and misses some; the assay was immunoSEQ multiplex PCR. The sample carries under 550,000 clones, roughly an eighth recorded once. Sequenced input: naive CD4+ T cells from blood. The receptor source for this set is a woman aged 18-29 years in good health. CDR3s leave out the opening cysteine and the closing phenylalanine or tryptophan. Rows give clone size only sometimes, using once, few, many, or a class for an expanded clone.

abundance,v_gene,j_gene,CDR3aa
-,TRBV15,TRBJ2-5,ATSRAQRETQY
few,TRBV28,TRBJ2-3,ASSPSGAGTDTQY
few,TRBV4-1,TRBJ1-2,ASSQVSSVLGYT
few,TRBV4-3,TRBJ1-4,ASSQELGRIEKLF
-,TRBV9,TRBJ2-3,ASSVNPRTDTDTQY
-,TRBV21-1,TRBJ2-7,ASSKPLSEQY
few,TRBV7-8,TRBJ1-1,ASSLGNARTEAF
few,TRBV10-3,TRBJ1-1,ASDRGMGNTEAF
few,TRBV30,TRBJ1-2,AWIPGHYYGYT
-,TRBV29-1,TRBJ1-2,SGLIGYGYT
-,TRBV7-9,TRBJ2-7,ASSFWTSSYEQY
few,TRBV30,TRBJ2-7,AWSVMRRTNAFSYEQY
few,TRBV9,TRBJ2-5,ASSIYRETQY
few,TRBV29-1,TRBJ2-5,SLSRFGAQETQY
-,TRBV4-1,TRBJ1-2,ASSQVGYGYT
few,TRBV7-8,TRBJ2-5,ASSLTPRGRGETQY
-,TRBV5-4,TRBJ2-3,ASNVGRGQGDTQY
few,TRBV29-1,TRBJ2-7,SATRDRLYEQY
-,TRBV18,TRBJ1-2,ASSPTSELNYGYT
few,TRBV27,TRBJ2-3,ASGRSTDTQY
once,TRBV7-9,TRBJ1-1,ASSLVAGITEAF
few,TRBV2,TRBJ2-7,ASTPTYEQY
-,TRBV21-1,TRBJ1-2,ASSIFRDPSANYGYT
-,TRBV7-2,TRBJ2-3,ASSLGPGTDTQY
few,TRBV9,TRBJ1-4,ASSVAPGQGNEKLF
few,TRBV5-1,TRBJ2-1,ASSRRGIIYNEQF
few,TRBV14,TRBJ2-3,ASSQDGGQGTDTQY
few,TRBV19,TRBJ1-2,ASSIGVPNYGYT
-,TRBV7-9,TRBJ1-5,ASSLAGANQPQH
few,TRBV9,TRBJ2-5,ASSKLSGQETQY
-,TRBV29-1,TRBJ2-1,SVGVHTYNEQF
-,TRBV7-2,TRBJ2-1,ASSSRVGNEQF
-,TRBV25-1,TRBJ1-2,ASSESGTRDYT
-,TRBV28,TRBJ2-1,ASDSGGLSNEQF
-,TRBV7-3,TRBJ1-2,ASSLTGQGISGYT
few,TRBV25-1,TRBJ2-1,ASSESLGNRYNEQF
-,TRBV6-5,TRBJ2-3,ASSYSDSSTDTQY
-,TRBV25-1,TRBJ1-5,ASSGSGTGHSNQPQH